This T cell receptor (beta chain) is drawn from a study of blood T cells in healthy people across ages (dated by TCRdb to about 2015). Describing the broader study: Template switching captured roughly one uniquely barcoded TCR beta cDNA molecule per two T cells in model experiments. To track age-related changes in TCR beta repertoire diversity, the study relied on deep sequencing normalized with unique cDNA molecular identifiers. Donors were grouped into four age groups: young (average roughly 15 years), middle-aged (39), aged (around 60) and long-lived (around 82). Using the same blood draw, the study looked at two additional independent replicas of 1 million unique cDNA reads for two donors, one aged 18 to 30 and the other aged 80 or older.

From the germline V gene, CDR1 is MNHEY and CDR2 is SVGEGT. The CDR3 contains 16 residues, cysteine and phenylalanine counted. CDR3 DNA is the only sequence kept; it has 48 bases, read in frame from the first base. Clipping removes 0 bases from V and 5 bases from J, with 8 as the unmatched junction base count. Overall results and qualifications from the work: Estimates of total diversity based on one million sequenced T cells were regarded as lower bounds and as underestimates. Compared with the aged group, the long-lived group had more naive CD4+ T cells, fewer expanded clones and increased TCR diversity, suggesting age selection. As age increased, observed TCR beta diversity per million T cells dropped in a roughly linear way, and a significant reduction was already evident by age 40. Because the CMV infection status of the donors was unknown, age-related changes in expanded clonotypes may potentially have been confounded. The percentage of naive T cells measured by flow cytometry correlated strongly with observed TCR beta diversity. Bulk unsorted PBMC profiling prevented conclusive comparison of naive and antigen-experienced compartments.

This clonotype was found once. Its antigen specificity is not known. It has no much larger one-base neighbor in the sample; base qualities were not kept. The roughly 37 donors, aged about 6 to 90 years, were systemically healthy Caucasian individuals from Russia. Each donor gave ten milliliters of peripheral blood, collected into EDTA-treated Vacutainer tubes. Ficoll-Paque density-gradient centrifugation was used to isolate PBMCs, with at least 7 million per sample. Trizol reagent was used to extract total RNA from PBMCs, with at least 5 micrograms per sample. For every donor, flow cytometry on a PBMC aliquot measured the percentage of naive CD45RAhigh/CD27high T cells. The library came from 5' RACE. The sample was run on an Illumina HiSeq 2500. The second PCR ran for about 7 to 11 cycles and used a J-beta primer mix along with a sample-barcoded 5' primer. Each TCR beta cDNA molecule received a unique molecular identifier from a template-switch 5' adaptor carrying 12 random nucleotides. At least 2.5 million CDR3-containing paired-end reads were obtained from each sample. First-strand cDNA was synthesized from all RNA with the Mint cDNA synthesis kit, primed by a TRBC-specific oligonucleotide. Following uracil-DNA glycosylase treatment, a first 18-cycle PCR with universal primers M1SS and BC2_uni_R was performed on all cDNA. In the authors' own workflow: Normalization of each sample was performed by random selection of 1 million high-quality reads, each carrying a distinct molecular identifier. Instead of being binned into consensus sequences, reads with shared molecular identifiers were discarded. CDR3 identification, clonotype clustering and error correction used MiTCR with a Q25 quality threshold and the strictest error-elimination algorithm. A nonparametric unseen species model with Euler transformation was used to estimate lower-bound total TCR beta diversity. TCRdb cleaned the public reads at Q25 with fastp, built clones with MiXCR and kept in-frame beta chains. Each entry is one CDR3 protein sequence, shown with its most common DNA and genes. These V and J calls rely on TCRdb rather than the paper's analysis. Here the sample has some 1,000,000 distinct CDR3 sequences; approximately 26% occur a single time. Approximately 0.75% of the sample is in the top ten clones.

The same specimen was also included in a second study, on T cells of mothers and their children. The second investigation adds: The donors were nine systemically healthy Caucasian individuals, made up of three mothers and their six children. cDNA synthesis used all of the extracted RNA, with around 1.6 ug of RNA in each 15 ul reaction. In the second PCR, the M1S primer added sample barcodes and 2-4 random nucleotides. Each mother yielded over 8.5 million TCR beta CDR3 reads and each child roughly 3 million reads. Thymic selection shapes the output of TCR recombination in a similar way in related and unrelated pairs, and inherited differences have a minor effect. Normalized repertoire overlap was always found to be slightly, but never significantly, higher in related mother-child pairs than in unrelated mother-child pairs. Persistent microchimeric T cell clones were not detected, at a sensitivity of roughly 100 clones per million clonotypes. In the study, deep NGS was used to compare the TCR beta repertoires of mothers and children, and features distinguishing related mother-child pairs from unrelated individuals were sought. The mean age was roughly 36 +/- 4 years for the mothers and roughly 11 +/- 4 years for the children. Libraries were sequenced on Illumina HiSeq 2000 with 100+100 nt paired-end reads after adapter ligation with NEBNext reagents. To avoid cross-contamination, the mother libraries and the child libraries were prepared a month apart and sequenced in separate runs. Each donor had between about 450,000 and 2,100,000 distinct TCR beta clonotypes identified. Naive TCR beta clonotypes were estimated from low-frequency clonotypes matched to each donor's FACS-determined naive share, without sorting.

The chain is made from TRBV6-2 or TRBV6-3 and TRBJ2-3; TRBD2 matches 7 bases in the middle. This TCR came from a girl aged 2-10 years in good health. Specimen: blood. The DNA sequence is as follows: TGTGCCAGCAGTTACTCAAACACGGGGGGAGAAGATACGCAGTATTTT. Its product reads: CASSYSNTGGEDTQYF.